Included here is one T cell receptor (beta chain) sequence, with context. CDR1 is LGHNA, CDR2 YNFKEQ, per germline. The junction had 7 bases not matched to a gene; V was cut back by 0 bases and J by 3 bases. The CDR3 is 17 residues long. This specimen belongs to a study of CD8 T cells in Susac syndrome. With random hexamers, reverse transcription was performed on roughly 0.45 to 1 ug of RNA. Each CDR3 protein is one row after TCRdb ran MiXCR on the immunoSEQ multiplex PCR reads. The table shows approximately 100,000 distinct CDR3 sequences, with nearly 95% occurring only once. The sequence was obtained from a human donor in good health. Sequencing was done on a sample of CD4+ T cells from PBMCs. The V and J genes are TRBV4-2 and TRBJ2-1, with 8 bases fitting TRBD1. The CDR3 DNA reads as TGTGCCAGCAGCCAAGATGGACAGGGTGGCTTCTACAATGAGCAGTTCTTC. Amino acids: CASSQDGQGGFYNEQFF.